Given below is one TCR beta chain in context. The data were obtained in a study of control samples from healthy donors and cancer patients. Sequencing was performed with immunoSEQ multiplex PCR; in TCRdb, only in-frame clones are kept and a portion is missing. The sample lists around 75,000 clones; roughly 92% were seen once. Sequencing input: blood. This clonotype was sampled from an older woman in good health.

In DNA, the CDR3 is TGTGCCATCAGTGGGCCGGACAGCGGGATTATAGGTTCACCCCTCCACTTT. This encodes CAISGPDSGIIGSPLHF. This chain links TRBV10-3 with TRBJ1-6, with D possibly matching TRBD1 (6 bases). The CDR3 is 17 amino acids. Per the germline V gene, CDR1 is ENHRY and CDR2 is SYGVKD. With 4 bases removed from V and 9 bases from J, the gap between germline ends came to 22 bases.